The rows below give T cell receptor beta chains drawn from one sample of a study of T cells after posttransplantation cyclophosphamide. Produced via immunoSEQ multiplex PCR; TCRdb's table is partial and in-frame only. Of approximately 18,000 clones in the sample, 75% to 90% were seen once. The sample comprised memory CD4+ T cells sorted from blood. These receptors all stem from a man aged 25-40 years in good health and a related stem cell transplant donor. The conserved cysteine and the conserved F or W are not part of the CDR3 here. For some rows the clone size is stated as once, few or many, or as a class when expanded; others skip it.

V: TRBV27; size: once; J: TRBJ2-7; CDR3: ASSPVRSSYEQY
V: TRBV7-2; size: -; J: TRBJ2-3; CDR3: ASSFRRGGGTQY
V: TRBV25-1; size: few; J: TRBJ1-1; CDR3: ASSEWGTGSTEAF
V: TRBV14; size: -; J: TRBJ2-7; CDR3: ASSQTQPGLRLEQY
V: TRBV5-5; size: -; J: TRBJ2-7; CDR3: ASALGHVSYEQY
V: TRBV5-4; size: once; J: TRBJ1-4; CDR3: ASSPGGVATGKLF
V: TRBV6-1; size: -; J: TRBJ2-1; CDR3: ASWGMTSGAAEQF
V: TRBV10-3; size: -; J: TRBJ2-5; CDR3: ATGRPSGDQETQY
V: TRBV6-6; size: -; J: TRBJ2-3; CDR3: ASSYAGNPTDTQY
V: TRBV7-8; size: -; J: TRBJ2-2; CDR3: ASSATGIAGELF
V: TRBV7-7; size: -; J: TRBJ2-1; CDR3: ASSVDSGGLNEQF
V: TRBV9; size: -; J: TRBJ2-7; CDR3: ASSVEQASYEQY
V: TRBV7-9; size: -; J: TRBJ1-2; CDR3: ASSLDRVGYT
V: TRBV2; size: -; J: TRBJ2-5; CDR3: ASSEGRGYQETQY
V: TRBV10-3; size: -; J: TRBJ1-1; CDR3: AISSRATNTEAF
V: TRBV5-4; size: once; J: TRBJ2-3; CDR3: ASSLVERRGDTQY
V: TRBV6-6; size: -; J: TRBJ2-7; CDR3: ASSYRAGKNYEQY
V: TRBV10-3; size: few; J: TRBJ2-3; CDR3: AISGARQGLSTTDTQY
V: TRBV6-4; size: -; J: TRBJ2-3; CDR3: ASSEGGQIPGADTQY
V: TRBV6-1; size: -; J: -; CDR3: ASSEWGRNYEQY
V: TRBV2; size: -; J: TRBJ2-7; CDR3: ASSEQGASVYEQY
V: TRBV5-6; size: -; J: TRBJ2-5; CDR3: ASSSSLDSKQTQY
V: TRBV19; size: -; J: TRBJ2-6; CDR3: ASSIPVISGANVLT
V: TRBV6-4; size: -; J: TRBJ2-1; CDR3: ASSPRQNSYNEQF
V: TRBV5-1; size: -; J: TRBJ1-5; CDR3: ASSVTGDPNQPQH
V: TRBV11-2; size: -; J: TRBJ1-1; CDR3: ASSESPGKGTEAF
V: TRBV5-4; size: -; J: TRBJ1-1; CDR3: ASSLATLGTEAF
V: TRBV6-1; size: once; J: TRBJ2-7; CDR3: ASKGLGYEQY
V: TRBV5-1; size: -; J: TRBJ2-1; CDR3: ASRFGGAFRNEQF
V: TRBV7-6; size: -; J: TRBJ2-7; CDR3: ASSLVAGGSGEQY